This T cell receptor beta chain was captured by sequencing in a study of T cells in Graves' hyperthyroidism and ophthalmopathy. This clonotype was seen repeatedly, ten times or more. Its antigen is unidentified. TCR beta CDR3 regions were amplified from RNA transcripts. The HTBI primer set served for first-round RT-PCR of the TCR CDR3. TCRdb re-analysed the multiplex PCR reads in MiXCR, keeping a single row per CDR3 protein. The sample holds about 350,000 distinct CDR3 sequences, approximately 15% seen once. General observations from the study: Most expanded thyroid clonotypes above 0.001 recurred in blood.

Per germline, CDR1 SQVTM and CDR2 ANQGSEA. This CDR3 is 14 amino acids long. Trimming shortened V by 2 bases and J by 1 base, and 10 bases separated the two germline ends. J is TRBJ2-3 and V is TRBV29-1; D remains ambiguous. This sequence originates from a woman in her thirties with Graves' hyperthyroidism. The sequencing sample was made of blood. CDR3 protein: CSVEWRPRTDTQYF. In nucleotides, the CDR3 is TGCAGCGTTGAATGGCGGCCTCGCACAGATACGCAGTATTTT.